This is a list of T cell receptor beta chains from one sample in a study of identical twins. One entry per CDR3 protein results from TCRdb running MiXCR on the 5' RACE reads. The table has under 450,000 distinct CDR3 sequences, 15% to 20% seen once; the top ten hold roughly an eighth. Sample: naive T cells sorted from blood. The receptors were gathered from a man aged 45-65 years in good health. The CDR3 runs from the conserved cysteine through the conserved F or W. The D gene is left open where the match is weak. Only some rows state a clone size, as once, few, many or a class for expanded clones.

abundance,j_gene,v_gene,d_gene,CDR3nt,CDR3aa
once,TRBJ2-6,TRBV29-1,TRBD1,TGCAGCGTCACCTTCTCTCCCGGACAGGGGGCCTCTGGGGCCAACGTCCTGACTTTC,CSVTFSPGQGASGANVLTF
-,TRBJ2-7,TRBV29-1,-,TGCAGCGTTCTCGACAGGGAGGGGGTGGGAGAGCAGTACTTC,CSVLDREGVGEQYF
-,TRBJ2-1,TRBV5-1,TRBD1,TGCGCCAGCAGCATGACTAACAGGGGCCCTGGTTATGAGCAGTTCTTC,CASSMTNRGPGYEQFF
-,TRBJ2-7,TRBV7-2,TRBD2,TGTGCCAGCAGCAGGGGTAGCGGGAGAAATATCTACGAGCAGTACTTC,CASSRGSGRNIYEQYF
few,TRBJ2-1,TRBV11-2,TRBD2,TGTGCCAGCAGTAGCGGGGTTAGCTCCTACAATGAGCAGTTCTTC,CASSSGVSSYNEQFF
-,TRBJ2-5,TRBV4-3,TRBD2,TGCGCCAGCAGTCAAGGTTGGAGCGGGAGGGTGCAAGAGACCCAGTACTTC,CASSQGWSGRVQETQYF
-,TRBJ2-7,TRBV4-2,-,TGTGCCAGCAGCCCCGAGACCTACAACGAGCAGTACTTC,CASSPETYNEQYF
-,TRBJ1-1,TRBV7-9,-,TGTGCCAGCAGCCCGACCGCAGGGTACACTGAAGCTTTCTTT,CASSPTAGYTEAFF
-,TRBJ2-7,TRBV10-3,-,TGTGCCATCAGTGAGCCGTCGGGCGCCACGGAGCAGTACTTC,CAISEPSGATEQYF
few,TRBJ2-5,TRBV5-5,-,TGTGCCAGCAGCCGACCTGCAACAGAGACCCAGTACTTC,CASSRPATETQYF
-,TRBJ2-1,TRBV29-1,-,TGCAGCGTTGAACCCCGCCCCGCGAACATCTCCTACAATGAGCAGTTCTTC,CSVEPRPANISYNEQFF
-,TRBJ2-2,TRBV15,-,TGTGCCACCAGCACCCCCGTGGGGGGAGGAAGGACCGGGGAGCTGTTTTTT,CATSTPVGGGRTGELFF
medium-sized,TRBJ1-2,TRBV19,-,TGTGCCAGTAGTACCCCCCTATTACAGGGAAGGAGAGACTACACCTTC,CASSTPLLQGRRDYTF
few,TRBJ2-5,TRBV20-1,TRBD2,TGCAGTGCTAGAGAAGTAGCGGGAGTGGGAGAGACCCAGTACTTC,CSAREVAGVGETQYF
-,TRBJ1-5,TRBV19,-,TGTGCCAGTAGTGCCCGGGCAGGTGGGGGTCAGCCCCAGCATTTT,CASSARAGGGQPQHF
few,TRBJ1-1,TRBV5-1,-,TGCGCCAGCAGCTTGGTTCCGCTCCAGGGGTCCACTGAAGCTTTCTTT,CASSLVPLQGSTEAFF
-,TRBJ1-5,TRBV6-1,-,TGTGCCAGCAGTGAATGGGGTCAGCCCCAGCATTTT,CASSEWGQPQHF
-,TRBJ2-5,TRBV3-1,-,TGTGCCAGCAGCCAAATGCGAGGGGGAGAGACCCAGTACTTC,CASSQMRGGETQYF
few,TRBJ2-7,TRBV12-3/TRBV12-4,-,TGTGCCAGCAGTTCGCAGGGCGCCCACGAGCAGTACTTC,CASSSQGAHEQYF
many,TRBJ1-6,TRBV10-3,-,TGTGCCATCAGAGGCAGACTGGATTCACCCCTCCACTTT,CAIRGRLDSPLHF
-,TRBJ2-7,TRBV28,-,TGTGCCAGCAGTCCCCTGCTCACAGGCGACTACGAGCAGTACTTC,CASSPLLTGDYEQYF
few,TRBJ1-5,TRBV6-2/TRBV6-3,-,TGTGCCAGCAGTTCAACAGGGTATCAGCCCCAGCATTTT,CASSSTGYQPQHF
-,TRBJ2-7,TRBV10-3,TRBD1,TGTGCCACCGTAGGACAGGGTTACGAGCAGTACTTC,CATVGQGYEQYF
-,TRBJ1-4,TRBV7-9,-,TGTGCCAGCAGCCCCCCCATGGGTGAAAAACTGTTTTTT,CASSPPMGEKLFF
-,TRBJ1-2,TRBV4-3,TRBD1,TGCGCCAGCAGCCAATCCGGGCTCAGGACAGGGGACGGCTACACCTTC,CASSQSGLRTGDGYTF
many,TRBJ2-1,TRBV29-1,TRBD1,TGCAGCGTTGAAGGGACAGGGGGAATCTTTGAGCAGTTCTTC,CSVEGTGGIFEQFF
few,TRBJ1-3,TRBV12-3/TRBV12-4,-,TGTGCCTGTTTTGGGACGCTCTCCTTGAGTTCCTCTGGAAACACCATATATTTT,CACFGTLSLSSSGNTIYF
-,TRBJ1-6,TRBV5-1,TRBD1,TGCGCCAGCAGCTTGTGGGACAGGCCTAATTCACCCCTCCACTTT,CASSLWDRPNSPLHF